Listed here are 25 T cell receptor beta chains from one sample, sequenced in a study of blood T cell repertoires in COVID-19. The protocol was immunoSEQ multiplex PCR, while the TCRdb copy is restricted to in-frame clones and leaves out a portion. This repertoire shows more than 350,000 clones, around 87% found once; its top ten account for 0.95% to 1.1%. The sample comprised PBMCs or T cells enriched from blood (not recorded which). All receptors come from a man in his late teens or twenties who had recovered from COVID-19.

In this sample, this clone turned up once. At the DNA level, this CDR3 is encoded by other sequences in the same sample as well. The rearrangement joins TRBV18 to TRBJ1-1; D gene ambiguous. V dropped 3 bases and J dropped 1 base, with 6 bases sitting between them. Germline CDR1 is KGHSH and CDR2 is LQKENI. The CDR3 sequence is 13 residues long. CDR3 DNA: TGTGCCAGCTCACCCGGTCCGAACACTGAAGCTTTCTTT. Translating it yields CASSPGPNTEAFF.

The genes are TRBV7-8 and TRBJ2-7, with D tentatively TRBD1 (5 bases). Germline V gives CDR1 SGHVS, CDR2 FQNEAQ. This CDR3 comprises 14 residues. V was clipped by 10 bases and J by 0 bases, with 16 bases between them. CDR3 in amino acids: CAISRGASSYEQYF. The CDR3 nucleotides are TGTGCCATCAGTAGGGGCGCCTCCTCCTACGAGCAGTACTTC.

Regarding this clone: Other DNA sequences in this specimen translate into the identical CDR3. This rearrangement joins TRBV28 to TRBJ1-3; the D gene is possibly TRBD1 (6 bases). Germline V CDR1 and CDR2: MDHEN, SYDVKM. V lost 2 bases and J 3 bases, leaving 11 bases between the germline ends. The CDR3 consists of 15 residues. The CDR3 loop reads CASSLGGASGNTIYF. Written as DNA, the CDR3 is TGTGCCAGCAGTTTAGGGGGCGCGAGTGGAAACACCATATATTTT.

The J gene is TRBJ1-6, the V gene TRBV5-1; 8 positions match TRBD1. J was trimmed by 7 bases and V by 4 bases; bases with no gene match: 4. In germline, CDR1 is SGHRS, CDR2 YFSETQ. The CDR3 covers 14 residues. CDR3 sequence: CASSAGQENSPLHF. The CDR3 nucleotides are TGCGCCAGCAGCGCGGGACAGGAGAATTCACCCCTCCACTTT.

The chain combines TRBV7-3 with TRBJ2-3; TRBD2 might be the D (6 bases). The CDR3 spans 14 residues. The V and J ends lost 2 bases and 3 bases respectively, with 9 bases between them. Germline V gene lookup returns CDR1 SGHTA and CDR2 FQGTGA. CDR3 region: CASSLSRETDTQYF. The CDR3 DNA follows: TGTGCCAGCAGCTTATCTCGGGAGACAGATACGCAGTATTTT.

This chain links TRBV7-3 with TRBJ2-2; tentative D call: TRBD2 (7 bases). The germline V and J ends were trimmed by 2 bases and 7 bases, with 14 bases remaining between them. The CDR3 covers 15 residues. Germline V lookup: CDR1 SGHTA, CDR2 FQGTGA. Here the CDR3 DNA reads TGTGCCAGCAGCTTAGGGGGGGCCCGTAGCGGGGAGCTGTTTTTT. Translating gives CASSLGGARSGELFF. Full variable domain (remainder filled in from reference TRBV7-3 and TRBJ2-2): GAGVSQTPSNKVTEKGKYVELRCDPISGHTALYWYRQSLGQGPEFLIYFQGTGAADDSGLPNDRFFAVRPEGSVSTLKIQRTERGDSAVYLCASSLGGARSGELFFGEGSRLTVL.

The J gene is TRBJ2-5, the V gene TRBV7-9; 8 bases fit TRBD2. The CDR3 covers 14 residues. Germline lookup yields CDR1 SEHNR and CDR2 FQNEAQ (reference sequence). J lost 0 bases, V lost 5 bases, and 2 bases had no gene match. In nucleotides, the CDR3 is TGTGCCAGCAGCGAACTAGCGGACCAAGAGACCCAGTACTTC. It specifies CASSELADQETQYF.

The chain uses TRBV6-5 and TRBJ1-1, with no clear D. The CDR3 has 12 residues. Germline CDR1 reads MNHEY; CDR2 reads SVGAGI. V lost 8 bases to trimming and J lost 11 bases, with 18 bases between them. This CDR3 reads CASGVTGSGAFF. The CDR3 DNA sequence: TGTGCCAGCGGGGTAACGGGAAGTGGGGCTTTCTTT.

The J gene is TRBJ2-3, the V gene TRBV7-2; 13 nucleotides align to TRBD2. The germline gives CDR1 SGHTA, CDR2 FQGNSA. The trim removed 1 base at V and 3 bases at J, leaving 1 base unmatched. CDR3 length: 16 residues. The CDR3 sequence: CASSLGTSGSTDTQYF. The CDR3 nucleotides are TGTGCCAGCAGCTTAGGGACTAGCGGGAGTACAGATACGCAGTATTTT. Using reference TRBV7-2 and TRBJ2-3 for the parts outside the CDR3, the full variable domain is GAGVSQSPSNKVTEKGKDVELRCDPISGHTALYWYRQSLGQGLEFLIYFQGNSAPDKSGLPSDRFSAERTGGSVSTLTIQRTQQEDSAVYLCASSLGTSGSTDTQYFGPGTRLTVL.

The rearrangement joins TRBV7-9 to TRBJ1-2; D gene unclear. CDR3 length: 13 amino acids. Germline assignment: CDR1 SEHNR and CDR2 FQNEAQ (reference sequence). Trimming took off 5 bases at V and 6 bases at J, with 13 bases between the two ends. The CDR3 DNA sequence: TGTGCCAGCAGCCCCACTAGGACGGATGGCTACACCTTC. Its translation is CASSPTRTDGYTF.

J is TRBJ1-2 and V is TRBV28, with D perhaps matching TRBD1 (6 bases). CDR1 MDHEN and CDR2 SYDVKM come from the germline V gene. This CDR3 comprises 13 residues. V was pared by 6 bases and J by 4 bases, with 12 bases between. This CDR3 is CASRPQGLYGYTF. CDR3 in DNA: TGTGCCAGCAGGCCACAGGGTCTCTATGGCTACACCTTC.

This chain links TRBV28 with TRBJ2-2; 12 bases line up with TRBD1. V shed 6 bases, J shed 8 bases, and the junction held 10 bases outside the gene matches. The CDR3 has 16 amino acids. From germline, CDR1 is MDHEN and CDR2 SYDVKM. As DNA, the CDR3 is TGTGCCAGCAGAAAGGGCGGGACAGGGGGCCCAGGGGAGCTGTTTTTT. Encoded protein: CASRKGGTGGPGELFF.

This rearrangement joins TRBV28 to TRBJ1-5, with TRBD1 matching over 7 bases. Germline lookup yields CDR1 MDHEN and CDR2 SYDVKM. V shed 2 bases and J 4 bases; nucleotides not matched to a gene: 5. This CDR3 region has 15 residues. For the CDR3, the DNA is TGTGCCAGCAGTTTAGACAGGGTCATGAATCAGCCCCAGCATTTT. Amino acid sequence: CASSLDRVMNQPQHF.

The V and J genes are TRBV7-8 and TRBJ1-4; 9 bases are shared with TRBD1. The CDR3 is 14 residues long. Germline CDR1 SGHVS, CDR2 FQNEAQ. Trimming at V came to 5 bases and at J to 7 bases, leaving 5 bases not matched to a gene. As DNA, the CDR3 is TGTGCCAGCAGCCGGGACAGGGTGATTGAAAAACTGTTTTTT. Translated, it gives CASSRDRVIEKLFF.

This chain uses TRBV3-1 (or the pseudogene TRBV3-2) with TRBJ2-1; D might be TRBD2 (6 bases). From germline, CDR1 is LGHDT and CDR2 YNNKEL (reference sequence). The V and J ends lost 4 bases and 1 base respectively, with 11 bases between them. The CDR3 spans 15 residues. CDR3 loop: CASSLASVSYNEQFF. CDR3 bases: TGTGCCAGCAGCCTTGCTAGCGTATCCTACAATGAGCAGTTCTTC.

The rearrangement links TRBV5-1 to TRBJ2-7, with 9 bases identical to TRBD2. Trimming took 1 base from V and 5 from J; bases not matched to a gene: 7. Germline lookup yields CDR1 SGHRS and CDR2 YFSETQ. CDR3 length: 15 amino acids. The CDR3 loop reads CASSLRGREGDEQYF. CDR3 coding DNA: TGCGCCAGCAGCTTGAGGGGGCGGGAGGGCGACGAGCAGTACTTC.

The V call is TRBV9, the J call TRBJ1-6; the match to TRBD1 covers 12 bases. The CDR3 covers 15 residues. Germline lookup yields CDR1 SGDLS and CDR2 YYNGEE. The junction had 3 bases not matched to a gene; V was cut back by 3 bases and J by 8 bases. CDR3 residues: CASSGGQGAYSPLHF. The CDR3 DNA sequence: TGTGCCAGCAGCGGGGGACAGGGGGCGTATTCACCCCTCCACTTT. Based on the CDR3 plus reference TRBV9 and TRBJ1-6, the full variable domain is DSGVTQTPKHLITATGQRVTLRCSPRSGDLSVYWYQQSLDQGLQFLIQYYNGEERAKGNILERFSAQQFPDLHSELNLSSLELGDSALYFCASSGGQGAYSPLHFGNGTRLTVT.

The J gene is TRBJ1-2, the V gene TRBV11-2, with a weak D call TRBD1 (5 bases). The CDR3 is 15 residues long. The V gene lost 1 base and the J gene lost 9 bases, with 18 bases spanning the gap. In germline, CDR1 is SGHAT, CDR2 FQNNGV. In nucleotides, the CDR3 is TGTGCCAGCAGCTTAGTTTTAGCTCAGGGTTTGAGCTACACCTTC. It specifies CASSLVLAQGLSYTF.

The V gene is TRBV19, the J gene TRBJ1-5, with 7 positions matching TRBD1. J gave up 5 bases and V 5 bases, and 9 bases lay outside the gene matches. This CDR3 spans 15 amino acids. CDR1 and CDR2 from the germline V gene are LNHDA and SQIVND (reference sequence). The CDR3 spells CASSPKQGWDQPQHF. CDR3 in DNA: TGTGCCAGTAGTCCAAAACAGGGGTGGGATCAGCCCCAGCATTTT.

The rearrangement joins TRBV27 to TRBJ1-5, with TRBD1 identical over 11 bases. J gave up 2 bases and V 6 bases, and 9 bases lay outside the gene matches. Germline V gives CDR1 MNHEY, CDR2 SMNVEV (reference sequence). CDR3 length equals 17 residues. The CDR3 reads CASSPGQGAGGNQPQHF. The CDR3, as DNA: TGTGCCAGCAGCCCAGGACAGGGGGCAGGTGGCAATCAGCCCCAGCATTTT.

CDR3 protein: CASSSRGSYNEQFF. For the CDR3, the DNA is TGTGCCAGCAGCTCTAGGGGCTCCTACAATGAGCAGTTCTTC. The chain uses TRBV11-1 and TRBJ2-1; possible D gene TRBD1, 5 bases. This CDR3 region has 14 residues. Trimming took off 4 bases at V and 0 bases at J, with 7 bases between the two ends. CDR1 SGHAT and CDR2 FQDESV come from the germline V gene (reference sequence). Supplemented by reference TRBV11-1 and TRBJ2-1, the full variable domain reads EAEVAQSPRYKITEKSQAVAFWCDPISGHATLYWYRQILGQGPELLVQFQDESVVDDSQLPKDRFSAERLKGVDSTLKIQPAELGDSAMYLCASSSRGSYNEQFFGPGTRLTVL.

This clone was counted only a few times. This rearrangement joins TRBV7-3 to TRBJ1-1, with D unclear. The V gene's germline CDR1 is SGHTA and CDR2 FQGTGA. With 1 base removed from V and 0 bases from J, the gap between germline ends came to 6 bases. CDR3 length: 14 amino acids. The CDR3 sequence: CASSLNSLNTEAFF. The CDR3 coding sequence is TGTGCCAGCAGCTTAAACAGCTTGAACACTGAAGCTTTCTTT.

The chain employs TRBV19 and TRBJ1-2; 8 bases line up with TRBD1. Germline CDR1 LNHDA, CDR2 SQIVND (reference sequence). CDR3 size: 14 residues. Trimming at V came to 3 bases and at J to 6 bases, leaving 6 bases not matched to a gene. CDR3 coding DNA: TGTGCCAGTAGTATCGACAGGGGACCCGATGGCTACACCTTC. This gives the protein CASSIDRGPDGYTF.

To note about this clone: An end of the junction does not agree with germline; a read error may underlie this. The V gene is TRBV14, the J gene TRBJ2-7; TRBD2 matches 10 bases. This CDR3 comprises 15 residues. The germline V gene encodes CDR1 SGHDN and CDR2 FVKESK. CDR3 sequence (DNA): TGTGCCAGCAGCCAAGGTGACCTGCGCACTAGCGGGACCTCGTTC. Protein product: CASSQGDLRTSGTSF.

DNA for the CDR3: TGTGCCAGCAGCAAAGGCGGGGGTCAGACCCAGTACTTC. Translated, it gives CASSKGGGQTQYF. This sequence joins TRBV12-3 or TRBV12-4 and TRBJ2-5; 7 positions match TRBD2. V lost 6 bases and J lost 6; bases outside the gene matches: 7. The length of the CDR3 is 13 residues.